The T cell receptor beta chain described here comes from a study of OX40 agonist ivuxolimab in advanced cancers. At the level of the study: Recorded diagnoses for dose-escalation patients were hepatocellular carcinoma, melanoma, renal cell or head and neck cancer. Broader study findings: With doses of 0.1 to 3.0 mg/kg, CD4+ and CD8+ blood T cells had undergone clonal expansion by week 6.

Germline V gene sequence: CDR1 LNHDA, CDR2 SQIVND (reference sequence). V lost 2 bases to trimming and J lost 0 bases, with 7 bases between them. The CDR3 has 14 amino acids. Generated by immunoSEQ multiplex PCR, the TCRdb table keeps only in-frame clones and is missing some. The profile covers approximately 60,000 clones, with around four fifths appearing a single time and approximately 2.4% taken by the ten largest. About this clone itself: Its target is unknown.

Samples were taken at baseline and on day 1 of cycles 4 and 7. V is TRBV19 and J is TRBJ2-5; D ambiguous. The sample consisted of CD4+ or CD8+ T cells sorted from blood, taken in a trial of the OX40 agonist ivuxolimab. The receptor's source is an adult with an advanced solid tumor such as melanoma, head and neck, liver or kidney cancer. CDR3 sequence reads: CASSIIGNQETQYF. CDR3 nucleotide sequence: TGTGCCAGTAGTATAATCGGCAACCAAGAGACCCAGTACTTC.